These T cell receptor beta chains were read from a single sample in a study of regulatory T cells in long-lasting Graves disease. TCRdb itself ran the multiplex PCR reads through MiXCR, one entry per CDR3 protein. The sample has around 450,000 distinct CDR3 sequences; about 16% are singletons. These data also formed part of another study, on T cells in Graves' hyperthyroidism and ophthalmopathy.

The specimen was peripheral blood mononuclear cells (PBMCs), collected at new diagnosis, from a patient treated with antithyroid drugs. The receptors here all came from a woman under 40 with Graves disease. The CDR3 runs from the conserved cysteine through the conserved F or W. The order of the fields is clone size, V gene, D gene, J gene, CDR3 DNA, CDR3 protein. A D gene is named only where the DNA matches it firmly. Some rows mark clone size as missing; the rest say once, few, many or name a class of expanded clone.

clone size: many; V gene: TRBV7-3; D gene: -; J gene: TRBJ2-2; CDR3 DNA: TGTGCCAGCAGCGGCATGGGGGCGTTGAACACCGGGGAGCTGTTTTTT; CDR3 protein: CASSGMGALNTGELFF
clone size: many; V gene: TRBV9; D gene: -; J gene: TRBJ1-1; CDR3 DNA: TGTGCCAGCAGCGTAGGGGGGCAGGGCCTTGAAGCTTTCTTT; CDR3 protein: CASSVGGQGLEAFF
clone size: -; V gene: TRBV20-1; D gene: -; J gene: TRBJ2-1; CDR3 DNA: TGCAGTGCTAGACTCCTGAGGAGGCCTGGGTCCTACAATGAGCAGTTCTTC; CDR3 protein: CSARLLRRPGSYNEQFF
clone size: -; V gene: TRBV27; D gene: TRBD2; J gene: TRBJ2-1; CDR3 DNA: TGTGCCAGCAGTACGAAGAACCTAGCGGGAGGCCGTTACAATGAGCAGTTCTTC; CDR3 protein: CASSTKNLAGGRYNEQFF
clone size: -; V gene: TRBV19; D gene: TRBD2; J gene: TRBJ2-3; CDR3 DNA: TGTGCCAGTCGCGGCGGGAGGAGGAAAGATACGCAGTATTTT; CDR3 protein: CASRGGRRKDTQYF
clone size: -; V gene: TRBV9; D gene: -; J gene: TRBJ2-3; CDR3 DNA: TGTGCCAGCAGCCCTCCCGGAACGACGGCGGATACGCAGTATTTT; CDR3 protein: CASSPPGTTADTQYF
clone size: many; V gene: TRBV12-3/TRBV12-4; D gene: -; J gene: TRBJ2-1; CDR3 DNA: TGTGCCAGCACTAGTCCGGTGGGCTACAATGAGCAGTTCTTC; CDR3 protein: CASTSPVGYNEQFF
clone size: -; V gene: TRBV28; D gene: -; J gene: TRBJ2-3; CDR3 DNA: TGTGCCAGCAGTTTAATAGACACAGATACGCAGTATTTT; CDR3 protein: CASSLIDTDTQYF
clone size: many; V gene: TRBV20-1; D gene: -; J gene: TRBJ2-7; CDR3 DNA: TGCAGTGCAACCACAGGGATGGGTGGGGAGCAGTACTTC; CDR3 protein: CSATTGMGGEQYF
clone size: few; V gene: TRBV24-1; D gene: TRBD1; J gene: TRBJ1-2; CDR3 DNA: TGTGCCACCAGTGATACAGGGGACTATGGCTACACCTTC; CDR3 protein: CATSDTGDYGYTF
clone size: many; V gene: TRBV7-8; D gene: -; J gene: TRBJ1-5; CDR3 DNA: TGTGCCAGCAGCTTATTCCCCTCCAGTGGGCGGGTGGATCAGCCCCAGCATTTT; CDR3 protein: CASSLFPSSGRVDQPQHF
clone size: many; V gene: TRBV28; D gene: TRBD2; J gene: TRBJ2-2; CDR3 DNA: TGTGCCAGCAGTTCCCCCAGCGGGAGTGGAACCGGGGAGCTGTTTTTT; CDR3 protein: CASSSPSGSGTGELFF
clone size: few; V gene: TRBV7-3; D gene: -; J gene: TRBJ1-6; CDR3 DNA: TGTGCCAGCAGCTTTTACAGAAATTCACCCCTCCACTTT; CDR3 protein: CASSFYRNSPLHF
clone size: few; V gene: TRBV20-1; D gene: -; J gene: TRBJ2-5; CDR3 DNA: TGCAGTGCTAGAGATCGGGCTAGGGGAGAGACCCAGTACTTC; CDR3 protein: CSARDRARGETQYF
clone size: few; V gene: TRBV4-1; D gene: TRBD1; J gene: TRBJ2-1; CDR3 DNA: TGCGCCAGCAGCAGGTCAGGGGGTAATGAGCAGTTCTTC; CDR3 protein: CASSRSGGNEQFF
clone size: many; V gene: TRBV20-1; D gene: TRBD2; J gene: TRBJ2-3; CDR3 DNA: TGCAGTTCGCGTGGACTAGCAGTCACAGATACGCAGTATTTT; CDR3 protein: CSSRGLAVTDTQYF
clone size: -; V gene: TRBV12-3/TRBV12-4; D gene: -; J gene: TRBJ2-7; CDR3 DNA: TGTGCCAGCAGTTTTTTTGGGTACGAGCAGTACTTC; CDR3 protein: CASSFFGYEQYF
clone size: many; V gene: TRBV2; D gene: -; J gene: TRBJ2-2; CDR3 DNA: TGTGCCAGCGGAGCCTCCCGGGAGACCGGGGAGCTGTTTTTT; CDR3 protein: CASGASRETGELFF
clone size: many; V gene: TRBV10-1; D gene: TRBD1; J gene: TRBJ2-5; CDR3 DNA: TGCGCCAGCAGAAAAACAGGGGCAGAGACCCAGTACTTC; CDR3 protein: CASRKTGAETQYF
clone size: -; V gene: TRBV5-1; D gene: TRBD2; J gene: TRBJ2-3; CDR3 DNA: TGCGCCAGCAGCTTGGTTTCCGGGAGGGGCACAGATACGCAGTATTTT; CDR3 protein: CASSLVSGRGTDTQYF
clone size: many; V gene: TRBV5-1; D gene: TRBD2; J gene: TRBJ2-1; CDR3 DNA: TGCGCCAGCAGCTTGGGAGGGGCTAGCGGGAAAGAGCAGTTCTTC; CDR3 protein: CASSLGGASGKEQFF
clone size: many; V gene: TRBV12-3/TRBV12-4; D gene: -; J gene: TRBJ2-1; CDR3 DNA: TGTGCCAGCAGACCTCTCCTAGCTCCCGAGGGGAATGAGCAGTTCTTC; CDR3 protein: CASRPLLAPEGNEQFF
clone size: many; V gene: TRBV24-1; D gene: -; J gene: TRBJ2-2; CDR3 DNA: TGTGCCACCAGTGATCCCCGAACGACACCGAACACCGGGGAGCTGTTTTTT; CDR3 protein: CATSDPRTTPNTGELFF
clone size: many; V gene: TRBV7-2; D gene: TRBD2; J gene: TRBJ2-5; CDR3 DNA: TGTGCCAGCAGCTTAGATTGGGACATTAGCGGGGAGCAGGATGAGACCCAGTACTTC; CDR3 protein: CASSLDWDISGEQDETQYF
clone size: many; V gene: TRBV13; D gene: TRBD1; J gene: TRBJ1-5; CDR3 DNA: TGTGCCAGCAGCTTAGGCCTGGACAGGGGTAGCAATCAGCCCCAGCATTTT; CDR3 protein: CASSLGLDRGSNQPQHF
clone size: -; V gene: TRBV9; D gene: TRBD2; J gene: TRBJ2-1; CDR3 DNA: TGTGCCAGCAGCATGGGACTAGTGTATGAGCAGTTCTTC; CDR3 protein: CASSMGLVYEQFF
clone size: many; V gene: TRBV12-3/TRBV12-4; D gene: -; J gene: TRBJ2-7; CDR3 DNA: TGTGCCAGCAGCCCCTTTCAGGGATGGTACGAGCAGTACTTC; CDR3 protein: CASSPFQGWYEQYF
clone size: -; V gene: TRBV28; D gene: -; J gene: TRBJ2-3; CDR3 DNA: TGTGCCAGCAGTCCCCCCCCCCGGCTCCGCACAGATACGCAGTATTTT; CDR3 protein: CASSPPPRLRTDTQYF
clone size: -; V gene: TRBV27; D gene: -; J gene: TRBJ2-5; CDR3 DNA: TGTGCCAGCAGCTTACGAGTCAGTGGCGGGCCCCACCAAGAGACCCAGTACTTC; CDR3 protein: CASSLRVSGGPHQETQYF
clone size: -; V gene: TRBV20-1; D gene: -; J gene: TRBJ2-1; CDR3 DNA: TGCAGTGCTAGGAGGGATGAGCAGTTCTTC; CDR3 protein: CSARRDEQFF
clone size: many; V gene: TRBV18; D gene: TRBD2; J gene: TRBJ2-3; CDR3 DNA: TGTGCCAGCTCACCACCATCGACTAGCGGGACGCAGTATTTT; CDR3 protein: CASSPPSTSGTQYF